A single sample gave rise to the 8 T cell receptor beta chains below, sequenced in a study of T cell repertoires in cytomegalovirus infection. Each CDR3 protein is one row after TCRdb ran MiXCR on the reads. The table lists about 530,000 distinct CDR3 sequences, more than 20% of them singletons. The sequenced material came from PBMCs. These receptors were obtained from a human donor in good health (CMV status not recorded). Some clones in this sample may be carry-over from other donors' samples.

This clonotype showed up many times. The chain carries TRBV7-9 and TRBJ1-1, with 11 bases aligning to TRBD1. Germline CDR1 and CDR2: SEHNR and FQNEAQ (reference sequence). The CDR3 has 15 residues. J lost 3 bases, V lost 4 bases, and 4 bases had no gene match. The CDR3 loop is CASSWGQGVYTEAFF. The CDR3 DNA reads TGTGCCAGCAGCTGGGGACAGGGGGTGTACACTGAAGCTTTCTTT.

DNA of the CDR3: TGTGCCAGCTCACTGGGACAGGACAGCTCCTACGAGCAGTACTTC. Amino acid sequence: CASSLGQDSSYEQYF. V and J are TRBV18 and TRBJ2-7; 8 bases map to TRBD1. Trimming at V came to 4 bases and at J to 0 bases, leaving 5 bases not matched to a gene. The CDR3 contains 15 residues. Germline CDR1 is KGHSH and CDR2 is LQKENI. Together with reference TRBV18 and TRBJ2-7, the CDR3 gives the full variable domain: NAGVMQNPRHLVRRRGQEARLRCSPMKGHSHVYWYRQLPEEGLKFMVYLQKENIIDESGMPKERFSAEFPKEGPSILRIQQVVRGDSAAYFCASSLGQDSSYEQYFGPGTRLTVT.

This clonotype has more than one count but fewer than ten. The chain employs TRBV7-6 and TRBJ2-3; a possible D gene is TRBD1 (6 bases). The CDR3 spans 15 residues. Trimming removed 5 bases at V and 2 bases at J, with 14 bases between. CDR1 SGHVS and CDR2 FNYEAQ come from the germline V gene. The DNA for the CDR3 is TGTGCCAGCAGCCCATACAGGGAGAACACAGATACGCAGTATTTT. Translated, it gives CASSPYRENTDTQYF.

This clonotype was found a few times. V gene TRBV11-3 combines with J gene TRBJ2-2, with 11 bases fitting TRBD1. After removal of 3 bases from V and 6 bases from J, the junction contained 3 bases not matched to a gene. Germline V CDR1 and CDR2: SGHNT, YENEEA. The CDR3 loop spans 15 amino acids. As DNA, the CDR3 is TGTGCCAGCAGCTTCGGACAGGGGGCGGCCGGGGAGCTGTTTTTT. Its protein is CASSFGQGAAGELFF.

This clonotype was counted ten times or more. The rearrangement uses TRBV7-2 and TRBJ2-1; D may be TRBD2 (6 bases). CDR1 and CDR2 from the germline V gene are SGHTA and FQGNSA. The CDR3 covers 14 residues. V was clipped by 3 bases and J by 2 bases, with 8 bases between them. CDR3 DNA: TGTGCCAGCAGCTTCCCGGGAGCCTACAATGAGCAGTTCTTC. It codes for CASSFPGAYNEQFF.

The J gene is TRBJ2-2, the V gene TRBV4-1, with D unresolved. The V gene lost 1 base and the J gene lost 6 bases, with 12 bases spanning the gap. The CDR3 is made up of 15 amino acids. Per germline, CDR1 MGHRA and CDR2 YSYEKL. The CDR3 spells CASSQAETHPGELFF. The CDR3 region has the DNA TGCGCCAGCAGCCAAGCGGAGACTCACCCCGGGGAGCTGTTTTTT.

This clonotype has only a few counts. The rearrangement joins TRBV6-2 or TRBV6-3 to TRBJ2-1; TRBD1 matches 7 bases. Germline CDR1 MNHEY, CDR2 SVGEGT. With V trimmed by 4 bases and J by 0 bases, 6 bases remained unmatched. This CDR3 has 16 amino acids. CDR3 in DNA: TGTGCCAGCAGTTCCCGCAGGGGGAGCTCCTACAATGAGCAGTTCTTC. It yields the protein CASSSRRGSSYNEQFF.

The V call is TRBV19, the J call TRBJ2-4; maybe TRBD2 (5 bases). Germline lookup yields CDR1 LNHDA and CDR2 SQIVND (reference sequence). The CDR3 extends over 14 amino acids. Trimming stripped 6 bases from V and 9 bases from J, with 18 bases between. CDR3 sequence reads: CASSPGRAETIQYF. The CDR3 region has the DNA TGTGCCAGTAGCCCCGGGCGGGCGGAAACCATTCAGTACTTC.